These T cell receptor beta chains were read from a single sample in a study of T cell repertoires in cytomegalovirus infection. TCRdb fed the reads into MiXCR, producing one record per CDR3 protein. Of approximately 290,000 distinct CDR3 sequences in the sample, 20% to 30% were seen once. What was sequenced was PBMCs. These receptors were taken from a human donor in good health (CMV status not recorded). Some clones in this sample may be carry-over from other donors' samples. CDR3s include the opening cysteine and the closing phenylalanine or tryptophan. The order of the fields is V gene, D gene, clone size, J gene, CDR3 DNA, CDR3 protein. The D gene is left open where the match is weak. Clone size, where shown, is once, few, many, or a class for clones that have expanded.

V gene: TRBV7-9; D gene: .; clone size: many; J gene: TRBJ2-1; CDR3 DNA: TGTGCCAGCAGCGTAGCTGGGGCTAACTTTTACAATGAGCAGTTCTTC; CDR3 protein: CASSVAGANFYNEQFF
V gene: TRBV7-2; D gene: .; clone size: few; J gene: TRBJ2-7; CDR3 DNA: TGTGCCAGCAGCGGAGGACGTCAACTATACGAGCAGTACTTC; CDR3 protein: CASSGGRQLYEQYF
V gene: TRBV9; D gene: .; clone size: few; J gene: TRBJ2-6; CDR3 DNA: TGTGCCAGCAGCGTAACAGGGTTGGGGGCCAACGTCCTGACTTTC; CDR3 protein: CASSVTGLGANVLTF
V gene: TRBV7-6; D gene: .; clone size: many; J gene: TRBJ1-1; CDR3 DNA: TGTGCCAGCAGCTTCCTTTTGGGTCCCAAGAACACTGAAGCTTTCTTT; CDR3 protein: CASSFLLGPKNTEAFF
V gene: TRBV7-2; D gene: .; clone size: .; J gene: TRBJ1-5; CDR3 DNA: TGTGCCAGCAGCTTAGTGGGGGCTGGTTATCAGCCCCAGCATTTT; CDR3 protein: CASSLVGAGYQPQHF
V gene: TRBV7-2; D gene: TRBD2; clone size: many; J gene: TRBJ2-2; CDR3 DNA: TGTGCCAGCAGCCCAAGCGGGGGGGCCGCCGGGGAGCTGTTTTTT; CDR3 protein: CASSPSGGAAGELFF
V gene: TRBV2; D gene: TRBD2; clone size: few; J gene: TRBJ2-1; CDR3 DNA: TGTGCCAGCAGTGGTGGTAGCGGGGGGGCTAATGAGCAGTTCTTC; CDR3 protein: CASSGGSGGANEQFF
V gene: TRBV28; D gene: .; clone size: many; J gene: TRBJ1-1; CDR3 DNA: TGTGCCAGCAGTTTATCCGGGGCCGCATTCATGAACACTGAAGCTTTCTTT; CDR3 protein: CASSLSGAAFMNTEAFF
V gene: TRBV11-2; D gene: .; clone size: .; J gene: TRBJ2-7; CDR3 DNA: TGTGCCAGCAGCTCCCCCGGGAGCTCCTACGAGCAGTACTTC; CDR3 protein: CASSSPGSSYEQYF
V gene: TRBV7-3; D gene: .; clone size: many; J gene: TRBJ1-1; CDR3 DNA: TGTGCCAGCAGCTTAGTTGCGTCCACTGAAGCTTTCTTT; CDR3 protein: CASSLVASTEAFF
V gene: TRBV7-2; D gene: .; clone size: .; J gene: TRBJ1-1; CDR3 DNA: TGTGCCAGCAGCTCCCGACTGAGTAACACTGAAGCTTTCTTT; CDR3 protein: CASSSRLSNTEAFF
V gene: TRBV3-1; D gene: .; clone size: .; J gene: TRBJ1-2; CDR3 DNA: TGTGCCAGCAGCCAAGAGTGGGGGGCCGCTCGGGACTATGGCTACACCTTC; CDR3 protein: CASSQEWGAARDYGYTF
V gene: TRBV7-2; D gene: TRBD2; clone size: few; J gene: TRBJ2-5; CDR3 DNA: TGTGCCAGCAGCTTAGCGCAGGGGTTTGCTAGCGGGCCGCAAGAGACCCAGTACTTC; CDR3 protein: CASSLAQGFASGPQETQYF